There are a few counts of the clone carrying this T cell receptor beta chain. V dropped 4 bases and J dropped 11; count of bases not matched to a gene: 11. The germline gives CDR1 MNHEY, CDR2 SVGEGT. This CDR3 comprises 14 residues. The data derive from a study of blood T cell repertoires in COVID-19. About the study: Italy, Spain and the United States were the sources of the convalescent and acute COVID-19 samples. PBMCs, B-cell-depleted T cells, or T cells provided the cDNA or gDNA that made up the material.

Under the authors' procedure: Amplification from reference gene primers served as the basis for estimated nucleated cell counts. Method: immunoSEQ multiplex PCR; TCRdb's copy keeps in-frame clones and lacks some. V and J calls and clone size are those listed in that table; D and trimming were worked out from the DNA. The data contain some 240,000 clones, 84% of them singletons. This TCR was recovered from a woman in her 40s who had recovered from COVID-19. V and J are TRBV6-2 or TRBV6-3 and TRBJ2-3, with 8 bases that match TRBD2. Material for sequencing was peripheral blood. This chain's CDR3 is CASSSVSLAAGQYF. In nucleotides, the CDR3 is TGTGCCAGCAGTTCCGTCTCACTAGCGGCGGGGCAGTATTTT.